This is a list of T cell receptor beta chains from one sample in a study of beta chain features in type 1 diabetes. Clones were read by immunoSEQ multiplex PCR, and TCRdb kept only the in-frame ones, dropping some. This table has 300,000 to 400,000 clones, less than 10% appearing once. Sequences were obtained from central memory CD4+ T cells from blood. The receptors stem from a woman younger than 30 in good health. The CDR3 runs from the conserved cysteine through the conserved F or W. The D gene is left open where the match is weak. Where a row states a size, it is once, few, many or the class of an expanded clone; other rows omit it.

j_call clone_size v_call d_call cdr3_aa cdr3_nt
TRBJ2-1 few TRBV5-6 TRBD1 CASSKGQRLYNEQFF TGTGCCAGCAGCAAGGGACAGCGCCTATACAATGAGCAGTTCTTC
TRBJ2-7 few TRBV6-5 TRBD1 CASSYSGTGDSYEQYF TGTGCCAGCAGTTACTCCGGGACAGGTGATTCCTACGAGCAGTACTTC
TRBJ1-1 - TRBV5-1 TRBD1 CASSSGQGNTEAFF TGCGCCAGCAGCAGTGGACAGGGGAACACTGAAGCTTTCTTT
TRBJ2-1 few TRBV11-3 - CASSLVIGTNEQFF TGTGCCAGCAGCTTAGTTATTGGGACCAATGAGCAGTTCTTC
TRBJ2-3 few TRBV4-2 - CASSQEREGAFYTQYF TGTGCCAGCAGCCAAGAACGGGAGGGGGCCTTTTATACGCAGTATTTT
TRBJ2-3 - TRBV7-2 - CASSLAPGSTDTQYF TGTGCCAGCAGCTTAGCTCCCGGGAGCACAGATACGCAGTATTTT
TRBJ2-2 many TRBV5-1 TRBD1 CASSQQGSGELFF TGCGCCAGCAGTCAACAGGGGTCCGGGGAGCTGTTTTTT
TRBJ2-3 - TRBV6-5 - CASSYSQMREIDTQYF TGTGCCAGCAGTTACTCCCAAATGCGGGAAATAGATACGCAGTATTTT
TRBJ2-6 - TRBV5-1 TRBD1 CASSFSTRTGHSGANVLTF TGCGCCAGCAGCTTTTCGACACGGACAGGGCACTCTGGGGCCAACGTCCTGACTTTC
TRBJ2-7 - TRBV5-6 - CASSEDSKQYF TGTGCCAGCAGCGAGGACAGTAAGCAGTACTTC
TRBJ2-1 - TRBV5-4 TRBD2 CASSFLAGDNEQFF TGTGCCAGCAGCTTTCTAGCGGGAGACAATGAGCAGTTCTTC
TRBJ1-2 - TRBV28 TRBD1 CASSSGTGVYGYTF TGTGCCAGCAGCTCCGGGACAGGGGTCTATGGCTACACCTTC
TRBJ2-5 few TRBV20-1 - CSPKGVGTQYF TGCAGTCCCAAGGGGGTCGGGACCCAGTACTTC
TRBJ2-1 - TRBV4-3 - CASSLPRFGDNEQFF TGCGCCAGCAGCCTGCCTAGATTCGGGGACAATGAGCAGTTCTTC
TRBJ1-4 few TRBV19 - CASSREVATNEKLFF TGTGCCAGTAGTAGAGAAGTTGCAACTAATGAAAAACTGTTTTTT
TRBJ2-1 many TRBV2 - CASSDGYSEQFF TGTGCCAGCAGTGACGGGTATAGTGAGCAGTTCTTC
TRBJ2-5 once TRBV7-2 - CASSPRIQETQYF TGTGCCAGCAGCCCTCGGATACAAGAGACCCAGTACTTC
TRBJ2-4 few TRBV7-3 - CASKEGLAKNIQYF TGTGCCAGCAAGGAGGGACTAGCCAAAAACATTCAGTACTTC
TRBJ2-7 - TRBV28 - CASSPAGTEVLEQYF TGTGCCAGCAGTCCGGCCGGGACCGAGGTTTTAGAGCAGTACTTC
TRBJ2-3 few TRBV15 TRBD2 CATSFRLAAGDTQYF TGTGCCACCAGCTTCCGACTAGCCGCGGGAGATACGCAGTATTTT
TRBJ1-2 few TRBV5-8 - CASSSVNYGYTF TGTGCCAGCAGTTCAGTGAACTATGGCTACACCTTC
TRBJ2-3 few TRBV6-6 - CASRTTDTQYF TGTGCCAGCAGGACTACAGATACGCAGTATTTT
TRBJ2-7 few TRBV4-1 - CASSQVAGPGNEQYF TGCGCCAGCAGCCAAGTGGCAGGCCCGGGTAACGAGCAGTACTTC
TRBJ2-2 few TRBV10-3 TRBD2 CAIRGTTNTGELFF TGTGCCATCAGGGGGACTACGAACACCGGGGAGCTGTTTTTT